The entry below describes one TCR beta chain. The data were taken from a study of blood T cell repertoires in COVID-19. For the study at large: Italy, Spain and the United States were the sources of the convalescent and acute COVID-19 samples. Sources were T cells, B-cell-depleted T cells, or PBMCs; the material itself was cDNA or gDNA.

In the original processing: Scientists estimated how many nucleated cells there were by amplifying reference gene primers. Assay: immunoSEQ multiplex PCR; the TCRdb copy retains only in-frame clones and omits some. That table supplies the V and J calls and clone size; D and trimming were determined from the DNA. The sample yields about 31,000 clones, under 95% seen once. Germline-derived CDR1 and CDR2 are MNHEY and SVGEGT. The germline V and J ends were trimmed by 0 bases and 4 bases, with 9 bases remaining between them. This CDR3 is built from 15 residues. Sequences were obtained from peripheral blood. The source of this sequence is a man between 65 and 85 years old with active or convalescent COVID-19. This chain uses TRBV6-2 or TRBV6-3 with TRBJ2-2; D is unclear. The CDR3 nucleotides are TGTGCCAGCAGTTACTCGATCCTCGGCACCGGGGAGCTGTTTTTT. Protein: CASSYSILGTGELFF.